A selection of T cell receptor beta chains follows, all from one sample in a study of PD-1 blockade in classical Hodgkin lymphoma. Using immunoSEQ multiplex PCR, the repertoire was profiled, and TCRdb retains in-frame clones only, with some absent. The data contain 90,000 or so clones, about nine tenths of them singletons. Specimen: peripheral blood mononuclear cells (PBMCs), collected before the second cycle of nivolumab. The source of these receptors is a human donor with classical Hodgkin lymphoma. Both conserved end residues are part of each CDR3. Each record gives: D gene, J gene, clone size, V gene, CDR3 DNA, CDR3 protein. A D gene is named only where the DNA matches it firmly. Clone size appears in some rows only: once, few, many, or a class for an expanded clone.

- TRBJ2-3 - TRBV10-1 TGCGCCAGCAGCCTTAGGGGTGGCACAGATACGCAGTATTTT CASSLRGGTDTQYF
- TRBJ2-3 - TRBV7-9 TGTGCCAGCAGCTCCCGCTTGAGTAGCGGCACAGATACGCAGTATTTT CASSSRLSSGTDTQYF
- TRBJ2-3 - TRBV28 TGTGCCAGCAAGGCAGGCACAGATACGCAGTATTTT CASKAGTDTQYF
TRBD2 TRBJ2-3 - TRBV11-2 TGTGCCAGCAGCTTGAGCGGGGCGGGAGATACGCAGTATTTT CASSLSGAGDTQYF
- TRBJ1-1 - TRBV14 TGTGCCAGCAGCCAAGATAGGCCAGGAGGAAGTTGCACTGAAGCTTTCTTT CASSQDRPGGSCTEAFF
TRBD1 TRBJ1-5 - TRBV19 TGTGCCAGTAACTTCCAGGGGGCTATAGGCAATCAGCCCCAGCATTTT CASNFQGAIGNQPQHF
TRBD2 TRBJ2-3 - TRBV10-3 TGTGCCATCATGGCTAGCGGGGGAGATACGCAGTATTTT CAIMASGGDTQYF
- TRBJ2-5 - TRBV28 TGTGCCAGCAGCCGCCCTAGCGTTCAAGAGACCCAGTACTTC CASSRPSVQETQYF
- TRBJ2-2 - TRBV10-3 TGTGCCATCCAAGGGGCGGGGGAGCTGTTTTTT CAIQGAGELFF
- TRBJ2-4 - TRBV2 TGTGCCAGCAGTGAAGCCCGGGGGGCCAAAAACATTCAGTACTTC CASSEARGAKNIQYF
- TRBJ1-4 - TRBV30 TGTGCCTGGAGTGTGATCCAACTGTTTTTT CAWSVIQLFF
- TRBJ2-5 - TRBV28 TGTGCCAGCAGTCCCACAGGGCCTTGGGTGACCCAGTACTTC CASSPTGPWVTQYF
- TRBJ2-5 once TRBV27 TGTGCCAGCGCAGAGACCCAGTACTTC CASAETQYF
- TRBJ1-1 - TRBV7-6 TGTGCCAGCAGCATCAGGGCCGTTAGCACTGAAGCTTTCTTT CASSIRAVSTEAFF
TRBD1 TRBJ2-1 - TRBV2 TGTGCCAGCAGTCCGGACAGGGGGCTCTACAATGAGCAGTTCTTC CASSPDRGLYNEQFF
- TRBJ2-3 - TRBV27 TGTGCCAGCAGCCCGAGACTAACAGATACGCAGTATTTT CASSPRLTDTQYF
- TRBJ1-5 - TRBV27 TGTGCCAGCAGCCCTTACAGTGCTAGCAATCAGCCCCAGCATTTT CASSPYSASNQPQHF
- TRBJ2-7 - TRBV28 TGTGCCAGCAGTCTAGAACCGGGAGCCCTAGGGAAGGAGCAGTACTTC CASSLEPGALGKEQYF
- TRBJ1-2 - TRBV10-2 TGCGCCACCTCTCCCACAAGAGTGGGAAATGGCTACACCTTC CATSPTRVGNGYTF
TRBD2 TRBJ2-2 - TRBV7-9 TGTGCCAGCAGCTTAACTAGCGTGCCCGGGGAGCTGTTTTTT CASSLTSVPGELFF
- TRBJ2-7 - TRBV6-5 TGTGCCAGCAGGACTACCGGGAGCTCCTACGAGCAGTACTTC CASRTTGSSYEQYF
- TRBJ1-2 few TRBV15 TGTGCCACCAGCGGAGGTGTGACATATGGCTACACCTTC CATSGGVTYGYTF
TRBD1 TRBJ1-5 - TRBV6-1 TGTGCCAGCAGTGGAGAACAGGGGGAGAGCAGCAATCAGCCCCAGCATTTT CASSGEQGESSNQPQHF
- TRBJ2-7 - TRBV7-9 TGTGCCAGCAGCTCGCAGGGTGGGATCTCCTACGAGCAGTACTTC CASSSQGGISYEQYF
TRBD1 TRBJ1-1 - TRBV7-9 TGTGCCAGCAGCTTTGCACGACAGGGAACCTTGAACACTGAAGCTTTCTTT CASSFARQGTLNTEAFF
- TRBJ2-7 - TRBV27 TGTGCCAGCAGTTTCGCGTTGGGACCCTACGAGCAGTACTTC CASSFALGPYEQYF
TRBD2 TRBJ2-1 - TRBV11-2 TGTGCCAGCAGCTTTGAGCTAGCGGGAAATCATGAGCAGTTCTTC CASSFELAGNHEQFF
TRBD2 TRBJ2-5 - TRBV7-2 TGTGCCAGCAGCTTCCTGACTAGCGGGGGGGGAGAGACCCAGTACTTC CASSFLTSGGGETQYF
- TRBJ2-5 - TRBV27 TGTGCCAGCAGTTCCCGTTACCTTAGACTAGACAGAGACGAGACCCAGTACTTC CASSSRYLRLDRDETQYF
- TRBJ1-5 - TRBV27 TGTGCCAGCAGTTTAGGAGGGGAGAATCAGCCCCAGCATTTT CASSLGGENQPQHF
- TRBJ1-1 - TRBV7-9 TGTGCCAGCTTCGGTACAACAGGTATGAACACTGAAGCTTTCTTT CASFGTTGMNTEAFF
- TRBJ2-4 once TRBV5-6 TGTGCCAGCAGCTTGGAGGGGTACTTC CASSLEGYF
TRBD1 TRBJ1-6 - TRBV19 TGTGCCAGTACCCCAACGCGGCAGGGGGGCTCACCCCTCCACTTT CASTPTRQGGSPLHF
TRBD1 TRBJ1-2 - TRBV11-1 TGTGCCAGCAGCTCTCACCCCGGGACAGAAAACTTCTACTATGGCTACACCTTC CASSSHPGTENFYYGYTF
- TRBJ1-5 few TRBV15 TGTGCCACCAGCAGAGATAGGCTTCTCCAGCATTTT CATSRDRLLQHF
TRBD1 TRBJ1-2 - TRBV2 TGTGCCAGCAGTGTAGACAGGGGCCATGGCTACACCTTC CASSVDRGHGYTF
- TRBJ1-4 - TRBV4-1 TGCGCCAGCAGCCAACCCCGGGACAAGAATGAAAAACTGTTTTTT CASSQPRDKNEKLFF
- TRBJ2-6 - TRBV7-9 TGTGCCAGCAGCCCGCCAGAAAGGATGGGCGGCGACAACGTCCTGACTTTC CASSPPERMGGDNVLTF
- TRBJ2-7 - TRBV5-4 TGTGCCAGCAGCTTCTCTAGAAACTCCTACGAGCAGTACTTC CASSFSRNSYEQYF
TRBD2 TRBJ2-7 - TRBV11-3 TGTGCCAGCAGCCGATCGGCGGCGGGAGCATGGGAGCAGTACTTC CASSRSAAGAWEQYF
- TRBJ2-7 - TRBV6-6 TGTGCCAGCAGTATTGGGATCGAGCAGTACTTC CASSIGIEQYF
TRBD2 TRBJ2-7 - TRBV7-8 TGTGCCAGCAGCTTAGCGGCCTTACCGGGACTAGCGCACTACGAGCAGTACTTC CASSLAALPGLAHYEQYF
- TRBJ1-1 once TRBV28 TGTGCCAGCAGTTTTCCCCAGGGGATCCGCCTTAACACTGAAGCTTTCTTT CASSFPQGIRLNTEAFF
- TRBJ2-3 - TRBV9 TGTGCCAGCAGCGTAGGTGGCTCCCTAACGCAGTATTTT CASSVGGSLTQYF
TRBD1 TRBJ2-5 once TRBV27 TGTGCCAGCAGTACCCGGACAGGGAGGGAGACCCAGTACTTC CASSTRTGRETQYF
TRBD2 TRBJ2-7 - TRBV5-4 TGTGCCAGCAGCTTCCTCCTTCTTAGCGGGAGCTCTATCGACGAGCAGTACTTC CASSFLLLSGSSIDEQYF
TRBD1 TRBJ2-1 - TRBV30 TGTGCCTGGACGAGGGGGCATAGGATCAATGAGCAGTTCTTC CAWTRGHRINEQFF